The sequence of this TCR beta chain was determined in a study of blood T cell repertoires in COVID-19. The CDR3 loop spans 15 amino acids. Germline assignment: CDR1 SGHAT and CDR2 FQNNGV. V lost 3 bases to trimming and J lost 1 base; unmatched junction nucleotides: 4. The method was immunoSEQ multiplex PCR; TCRdb's version includes in-frame clones alone and lacks a portion of them. Here the sample spans roughly 430,000 clones, over 75% being singletons. People in the exposed group encountered a COVID-19 case within 2 weeks before entering the study. Sequencing was performed on PBMCs or T cells enriched from blood (not recorded which). The clonotype was recovered from a woman aged 18-29 years who had been exposed to COVID-19. The chain recombines TRBV11-2 with TRBJ2-7; 9 bases are shared with TRBD2. The CDR3 DNA reads TGTGCCAGCAGCTTCGGCGGGGGGGAATCCTACGAGCAGTACTTC. This codes for CASSFGGGESYEQYF.